The present T cell receptor beta chain was sequenced within a study of OX40 agonist ivuxolimab in advanced cancers. Assay: immunoSEQ multiplex PCR; the TCRdb copy retains only in-frame clones and omits some. The sample lists tens of thousands of clones; 80% to 90% were seen once. Germline lookup yields CDR1 ENHRY and CDR2 SYGVKD. Trimming took 6 bases from V and 0 from J; bases not matched to a gene: 7. This CDR3 is built from 15 residues. This chain uses TRBV10-3 with TRBJ1-1; 7 nucleotides agree with TRBD1. This material consisted of CD4+ or CD8+ T cells sorted from blood, taken in a trial of the OX40 agonist ivuxolimab. The receptor's source is an adult with an advanced solid tumor such as melanoma, head and neck, liver or kidney cancer. The CDR3, as DNA: TGTGCCATCAGGGCACCGGGACAGATGAACACTGAAGCTTTCTTT. Its translation is CAIRAPGQMNTEAFF.